This T cell receptor (beta chain) was recovered during a study of cytomegalovirus exposure and HLA in healthy donors (TCRdb year 2017). Background on the whole study: An earlier analysis of about 530 of the donors reported 250 to 350 Gb of sequence data and some 110 million unique TCR beta sequences obtained from 150 million to 200 million T cells. Every discovery cohort repertoire had been produced on one sequencing platform. The number of donors typed differed by locus, with about 629-630 for A, B, C, DRB1 and DQB1, roughly 550 for DQA1, 600 to 610 for DPA1, and 400 to 490 for DPB1. In an earlier analysis of a few hundred of the donors, high-throughput TCR beta sequencing was used to judge whether each TCR beta V gene segment behaved as functional or pseudogenic. Along with the roughly 670-subject first cohort, a separate validation cohort of over a hundred different subjects was used. The genetic ancestry cluster associated with self-reported Caucasian donors included about 84% of the roughly 400 genotyped donors. A later analysis re-examined previously published TCR beta repertoires from hundreds of donors and added high-resolution HLA genotyping to investigate patterns of TCR occurrence. Five DR-DQ haplotypes were treated as single units for association and clustering because of strong linkage in the cohort. Among some 400 genotyped donors of the cohort, an average of around 250,000 unique TCR beta nucleotide sequences was sequenced per donor, of which about 19% were non-productive. High-throughput TCR immunosequencing, statistical association of individual TCRs with disease status, and machine learning were combined to predict cytomegalovirus infection status. The study aimed to test whether cataloging public T cell receptors could reveal signatures of past pathogen exposure. The study used immunosequencing to profile the T cell repertoires of approximately 690 subjects and linked those repertoires to cytomegalovirus serostatus. Donor age, sex, ethnicity and CMV serostatus were compiled alongside the repertoire data. Roughly 300 gigabases of sequencing data and roughly 81 million unique TCR sequences made up an early release that covered 500 to 700 HLA-typed donors. HLA typing covered class I and class II loci at four-digit resolution. A later genetic analysis took genome-wide SNP genotypes for about 65% of the 666 donors and used that subset as a discovery cohort. The later analysis used no new phenotypic data to find candidate immune exposures, relying instead on TCR beta sequences and their occurrence across donors. Study-wide findings and limitations: A later analysis found that TCR association rates varied across HLA loci, with DRB1 alleles showing the most associated TCRs and HLA-C alleles the fewest. A further reported finding was that TCR beta sequences accurately predicted the HLA-A and HLA-B alleles for most subjects in the first cohort. The authors suggested that the approach could potentially be extended to other disease states and immunological phenotypes. Some IMGT-functional V segments, including TRBV6-2 and TRBV6-3, could not be distinguished by the 87-base-pair reads and were therefore excluded. A total of about 150 TCR beta chains were listed by the study as associated with cytomegalovirus. A group of highly shared sequence variants was considered likely to be a technical artifact of the sequencing pipeline. Several of the top co-occurrence clusters appeared to be linked to parvovirus B19, influenza, CMV and Epstein-Barr virus, according to a later analysis. CMV serostatus was the only immune exposure information available for the cohort. Most TCR sequences were observed very rarely across donors, whereas some public TCRs were present in many individuals. In an earlier analysis of some 640 of the donors, most TCR beta V segments were observed in productive rearrangements about 87% or about 30% of the time, broadly matching IMGT annotations. Roughly uniform sequencing depth across donors was assumed in presence/absence analyses, although this assumption may not hold. A later analysis found that HLA-associated TCR beta chains were more clonally expanded and had lower generation probabilities than equally common non-associated chains. A few of the identified cytomegalovirus-associated TCR beta chains were confirmed in vitro to be specific for cytomegalovirus antigens. In a later analysis, some 18,000 TCR beta sequences were associated with specific HLA alleles at a false discovery rate of 0.05. The cohort was sequenced for TCR beta chains only, and without alpha or paired-chain data the features that could be detected were limited. According to a later analysis, most CMV-associated TCR beta chains appeared to be HLA-restricted, and the HLA associations seemed to be driven largely by CMV exposure. The classifier was reported to diagnose cytomegalovirus status with high specificity and sensitivity in both the original and validation cohorts. A later genetic analysis associated a missense DCLRE1C variant with V-gene and J-gene trimming of TCR beta chains, and an independent cohort replicated the association. Because counts were too low, 15 or so rarely observed V segments, including chromosome 9 orphons, were excluded from the earlier analysis of several hundred of the donors. A later genetic analysis reported fewer N-insertions in productive TCRs among donors in an Asian-associated ancestry cluster than the roughly 650-donor mean. Because some donors lacked HLA typing at each locus, the association tests relied only on the typed subset. Correlated functional status among segregating V segments might be attributable to linkage disequilibrium, but an unknown experimental factor could not be ruled out. Strong co-occurrence of HLA alleles, especially DR and DQ, made assigning TCR associations to individual alleles difficult.

Worth noting for this clone: The clone's antigen remains unknown. No base-level quality is on record; no much larger clone is a single base apart.

Library creation used the immunoSEQ multiplex PCR assay. For the multiplex PCR, a mixture combining 60 forward primers for TCR Vbeta segments and 13 reverse primers for TCR Jbeta segments was used. The CDR3 region of rearranged TCR beta genes was amplified from genomic DNA by a multiplex PCR assay. On the Illumina HiSeq System, the amplified TCR beta libraries were sequenced as 87-base-pair reads. As for how the authors treated the data: Across the 600 to 700 repertoires, a later analysis counted 75 million to 90 million unique TCR beta chains, around 11 million of which were shared by at least two donors. Raw reads were error-corrected and collapsed into unique sequences with a nearest-neighbor algorithm that merged closely related sequences to remove PCR and sequencing errors. CDR3 sequences were aligned to IMGT reference sequences to assign V, D and J gene segments. For a sequence to be retained, a match of at least six nucleotides to both a V gene segment and a J gene segment was required. Rearrangements were called productive when the CDR3 lacked stop codons and stayed in frame with V and J; all others were non-productive. Following IMGT convention, CDR3 was defined as the stretch from the second conserved V-encoded cysteine up to the conserved J-encoded phenylalanine. The earlier analysis of 587 of the donors excluded sequences that lacked an unambiguous match to a single V gene segment. An earlier analysis of about 590 of the donors classified V segments as functional when productive rearrangements were above 56.7% and as segregating when the standard deviation between donors was above 5%. To diagnose cytomegalovirus status from the catalog of TCR beta chain sequences, a statistical classification framework was built. V and J gene assignment, in a later analysis, came from comparing TCR nucleotide sequences with IMGT/GENE-DB human TR gene sequences. A later analysis assigned CDR3 sequences and most-parsimonious VDJ recombination scenarios with the TCRdist pipeline. A later analysis defined each TCR beta chain by its CDR3 amino acid sequence plus V-gene family, and excluded reads lacking a unique V-gene family. In a later analysis, 500 to 650 highly shared, low-generation-probability nucleotide sequences were removed to address suspected cross-contamination and a sequencing artifact. In a later analysis, a clonal expansion index for each public chain was calculated from normalized within-repertoire ranks of inferred template counts. In a later analysis, generation probabilities were computed using a VDJ recombination model fitted to out-of-frame rearrangements, and the results were checked against IGoR. A later analysis scored TCR-TCR, TCR-HLA and TCR-CMV co-occurrence with hypergeometric tests, applying a repertoire-size bias correction to TCR pairs. In a later analysis, false discovery rates were estimated by permuting HLA or CMV assignments 20 times. In a later analysis, co-occurring TCRs were grouped using DBSCAN, and TCRdist sequence similarity was added for clustering within HLA-allele-positive subsets. Co-occurrence clustering excluded repertoires with fewer than 30,000 or more than 120,000 public chains, plus five with anomalous nucleotide sharing. As stored in TCRdb, this immuneACCESS dataset retains in-frame rearrangements with V and J assigned. A fraction of the clones does not appear; measured against another copy, unresolved V genes explain less than half of the discrepancy, and the remainder lacks a known reason. The DNA was the basis for D and trimming; V, J and clone size are from that table. Within this sample are around 200,000 clones, with roughly 83% of them counted one time only. The ten largest clones capture about 1.4% of the sample.

The cohort comprised 550 to 700 healthy bone marrow donors. Cohort members were all nominally healthy when sampled, although unrecorded immune exposures were likely present. The donor tested CMV seronegative and was one of the 352 seronegative cohort members. Each donor provided a peripheral blood sample, and peripheral blood mononuclear cells were used for TCR beta sequencing. Genomic DNA extraction from the blood cell samples was performed with the Qiagen DNeasy Blood Extraction Kit. Via the germline V gene, CDR1 is KGHSH and CDR2 LQKENI. Trimming removed 6 bases from V and 6 bases from J; the gene matches leave 4 bases unexplained. The CDR3 runs 13 residues from the cysteine to the phenylalanine. The only DNA kept is the CDR3, 39 bases in frame from the first base.

The chain employs TRBV18 and TRBJ1-5, with TRBD1 identical over 8 junction bases. The source of this sequence is a girl aged 5-17 years in good health and CMV-seronegative. Input material: PBMCs. The CDR3 sequence is CASSPGGSQPQHF. The DNA is TGTGCCAGCTCGCCAGGGGGCAGTCAGCCCCAGCATTTT.